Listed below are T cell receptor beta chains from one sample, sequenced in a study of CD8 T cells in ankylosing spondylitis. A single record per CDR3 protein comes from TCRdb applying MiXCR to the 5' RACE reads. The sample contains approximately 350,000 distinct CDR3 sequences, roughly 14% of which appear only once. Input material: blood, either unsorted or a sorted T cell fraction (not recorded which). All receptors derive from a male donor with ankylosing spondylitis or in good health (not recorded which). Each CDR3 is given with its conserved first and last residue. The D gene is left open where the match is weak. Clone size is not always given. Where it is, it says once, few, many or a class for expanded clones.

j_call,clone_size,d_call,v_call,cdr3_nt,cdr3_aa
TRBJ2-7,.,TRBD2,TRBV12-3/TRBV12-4,TGTGCCAGCAGTTGGGTGCTAGCGGGCCCCTACGAGCAGTACTTC,CASSWVLAGPYEQYF
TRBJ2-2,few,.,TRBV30,TGTGCCTGGAGTCTGGGGACACGACCTACCGGGGAGCTGTTTTTT,CAWSLGTRPTGELFF
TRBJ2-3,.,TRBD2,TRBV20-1,TGCAGTGCTCGGGGACTAGCGGGAAACGAAGATACGCAGTATTTT,CSARGLAGNEDTQYF
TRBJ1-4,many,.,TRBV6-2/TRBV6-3,TGTGCCAGCAGCCCTGGACAGCTTACCAATGAAAAACTGTTTTTT,CASSPGQLTNEKLFF
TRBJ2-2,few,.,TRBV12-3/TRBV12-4,TGTGCCAGCTGCACAGGGCTGGGAACCATCACCGGGGAGCTGTTTTTT,CASCTGLGTITGELFF
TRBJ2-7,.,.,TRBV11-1,TGTGCCAGCAGCTTAAGAGCTGACTACGAGCAGTACTTC,CASSLRADYEQYF
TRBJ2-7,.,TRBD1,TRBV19,TGTGCCAGTAGACAGGGGACCCACGAGCAGTACTTC,CASRQGTHEQYF
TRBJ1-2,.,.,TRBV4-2,TGTGCCAGCAGCCAAGGGGAGAACTATGGCTACACCTTC,CASSQGENYGYTF
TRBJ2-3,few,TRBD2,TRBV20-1,TGCAGTGCTAGAGAGGGACTAGCGGGGGACACAGATACGCAGTATTTT,CSAREGLAGDTDTQYF
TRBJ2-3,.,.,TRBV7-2,TGTGCCAGCAGCTTGCAGCGATCCCCGACGCACACAGATACGCAGTATTTT,CASSLQRSPTHTDTQYF
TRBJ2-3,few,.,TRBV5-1,TGCGCCAGCAGCTTGGCCTTCAGCACAGATACGCAGTATTTT,CASSLAFSTDTQYF
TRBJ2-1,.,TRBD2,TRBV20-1,TGCAGTGCTCAACGGGAGGGTATCCCTAATGAGCAGTTCTTC,CSAQREGIPNEQFF
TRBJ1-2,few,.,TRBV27,TGTGCCAGCAGCAATACACGGGACTATGGCTACACCTTC,CASSNTRDYGYTF
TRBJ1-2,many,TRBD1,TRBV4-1,TGCGCCAGCAGCCAAGATTGGCAAGGGACAGGGGTTAACTATGGCTACACCTTC,CASSQDWQGTGVNYGYTF
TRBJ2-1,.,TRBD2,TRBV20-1,TGCAGTGTCATAGCGGGAGTTAAAGATGAGCAGTTCTTC,CSVIAGVKDEQFF
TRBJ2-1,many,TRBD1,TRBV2,TGTGCCAGCACGTCCACTCTTCGACAGGGGGCGCGGAATGAGCAGTTCTTC,CASTSTLRQGARNEQFF
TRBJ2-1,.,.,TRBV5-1,TGCGCCAGCAGCTCCCATAATGGCCCCCTCGGCGGTGAGCAGTTCTTC,CASSSHNGPLGGEQFF
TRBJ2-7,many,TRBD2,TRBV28,TGTGCCAGCAGTCTCCTTTTACTCCCGGGACTAGCGGGAGTAGGGGAGCAGTACTTC,CASSLLLLPGLAGVGEQYF
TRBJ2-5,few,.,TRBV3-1,TGTGCCAGCAGCCAGCCCTTTGGGACCCAGTACTTC,CASSQPFGTQYF
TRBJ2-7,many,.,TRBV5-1,TGCGCCAGCAGCTTGAACCTCGGATCCGAGCAGTACTTC,CASSLNLGSEQYF
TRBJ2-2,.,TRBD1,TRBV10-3,TGTGCCATCAGTGAGGGATCCGGACAGGCCGTCGGGGAGCTGTTTTTT,CAISEGSGQAVGELFF
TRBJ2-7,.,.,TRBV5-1,TGCGCCAGCAGCTTGTTGACCACAAGCTCCTACGAGCAGTACTTC,CASSLLTTSSYEQYF
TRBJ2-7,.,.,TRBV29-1,TGCAGCGGGACCTCCGGGACGAGCTACGAGCAGTACTTC,CSGTSGTSYEQYF
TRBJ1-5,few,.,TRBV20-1,TGCAGTGCCAAATCTCCCGGGGGGAGCAATCAGCCCCAGCATTTT,CSAKSPGGSNQPQHF
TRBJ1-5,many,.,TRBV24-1,TGTGCCACCAGGACCCAGCATTTT,CATRTQHF
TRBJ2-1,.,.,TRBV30,TGTGCCTGGACGATCGCCAATGAGCAGTTCTTC,CAWTIANEQFF
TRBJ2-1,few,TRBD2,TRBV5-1,TGCGCCAGCAGCTTGGAAGCGGGAGCCGGAGAGCAGTTCTTC,CASSLEAGAGEQFF
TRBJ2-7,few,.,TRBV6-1,TGTGCCAGCAGTCCTCGGGGTGGGGGTCCCTACGAGCAGTACTTC,CASSPRGGGPYEQYF
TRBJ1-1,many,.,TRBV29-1,TGCAGCGCCCTCCCGGGAGGGAGGAACACTGAAGCTTTCTTT,CSALPGGRNTEAFF
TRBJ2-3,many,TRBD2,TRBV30,TGTGCCTGGAGTGTATCTTTTCAGCAGCGGGGTAGCACAGATACGCAGTATTTT,CAWSVSFQQRGSTDTQYF
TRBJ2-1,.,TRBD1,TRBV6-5,TGTGCCAGCAGCTACAGGGGCACGGTTGGGGTAAATGAGCAGTTCTTC,CASSYRGTVGVNEQFF
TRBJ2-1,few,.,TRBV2,TGTGCCAGCAGTGAAGAGCGGCTAGCCCTGGGGGAGCAGTTCTTC,CASSEERLALGEQFF
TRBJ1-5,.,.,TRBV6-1,TGTGCCAGCCGAGAAGGGACATACAATCAGCCCCAGCATTTT,CASREGTYNQPQHF
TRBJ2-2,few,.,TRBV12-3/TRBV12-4,TGTGCCAGCACCCGACATACCGGGGAGCTGTTTTTT,CASTRHTGELFF
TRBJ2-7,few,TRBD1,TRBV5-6,TGTGCCAGCAGCTTCGGGACAGGGGGCGTGGGGTACGAGCAGTACTTC,CASSFGTGGVGYEQYF
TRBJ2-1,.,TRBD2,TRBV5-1,TGCGCCAGCAGCTTTTCGTTGGGCCGTCTTGCGGGAGGGGCCAATGAGCAGTTCTTC,CASSFSLGRLAGGANEQFF
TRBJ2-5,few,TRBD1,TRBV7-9,TGTGCCAGCAGCCCAGGGACAGGGGGCTTCCAAGAGACCCAGTACTTC,CASSPGTGGFQETQYF
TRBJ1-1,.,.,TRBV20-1,TGCAGTGCTTTACGGGACACGAACACTGAAGCTTTCTTT,CSALRDTNTEAFF
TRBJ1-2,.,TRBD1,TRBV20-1,TGCAGTGCAAGCCTGGGGACAGGGGTTCACTATGGCTACACCTTC,CSASLGTGVHYGYTF
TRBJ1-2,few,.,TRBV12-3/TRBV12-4,TGTGCCAGCAGTTTAGCGGGGGCTGTGAGAAGAAACTATGGCTACACCTTC,CASSLAGAVRRNYGYTF
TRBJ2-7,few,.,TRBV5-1,TGCGCCAGCAGCTTGGCCGCTGACAGCGAGCAGTACTTC,CASSLAADSEQYF
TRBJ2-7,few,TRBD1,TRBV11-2,TGTGCCAGCAGCTTAGAACCAGGGGGCGTCCACGAGCAGTACTTC,CASSLEPGGVHEQYF
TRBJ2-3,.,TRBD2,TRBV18,TGTGCCAGCTCACCAGGGGAGCGGGGGATCGCAGATACGCAGTATTTT,CASSPGERGIADTQYF
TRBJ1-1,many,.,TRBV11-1,TGTGCCAGCAGCTCCCGACCTGGCACTGAAGCTTTCTTT,CASSSRPGTEAFF
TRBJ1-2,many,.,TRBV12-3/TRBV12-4,TGTGCCAGCAGTTTTGGCTTTTTTGACACCTTC,CASSFGFFDTF
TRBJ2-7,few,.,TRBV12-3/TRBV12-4,TGTGCCAGCAGTTTTAGGCGGGTTCAGGGCGAGCAGTACTTC,CASSFRRVQGEQYF
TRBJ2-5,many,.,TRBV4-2,TGTGCCAGCAGCCAAATGGGGGCTTGGGAGACCCAGTACTTC,CASSQMGAWETQYF
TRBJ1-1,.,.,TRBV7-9,TGTGCCAGCAGCTCCCCTAGGACTGAAGCTTTCTTT,CASSSPRTEAFF
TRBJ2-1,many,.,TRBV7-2,TGTGCCAGCAGCTTAGGGAGCACCTACAATGAGCAGTTCTTC,CASSLGSTYNEQFF